The clone carrying this TCR beta chain was counted once. The data were taken from a study of shared clonotypes between healthy human individuals. Sequencing used immunoSEQ multiplex PCR; TCRdb keeps in-frame clones, though not all of them. The sample includes about 820,000 clones, 92% of them seen just once. The naive CD8 population came from CD45RO-negative cells selected for CCR7, without terminally differentiated effector memory CD45RA+ cells. CDR1 SSHAT and CDR2 FNYEAQ come from the germline V gene (reference sequence). This CDR3 is 19 amino acids long. The ends lost 3 bases at V and 0 bases at J; junction bases unmatched: 16.

The origin of this receptor is a man aged 25-40 years in good health. V usage is TRBV7-7 and J usage is TRBJ2-5; 7 bases agree with TRBD2. Sequenced material: naive CD8+ T cells sorted from blood. CDR3 nucleotide sequence: TGTGCCAGCAGCTTGGGGCCTCGGGGAGGGAAACGTAACCAAGAGACCCAGTACTTC. Protein product: CASSLGPRGGKRNQETQYF.